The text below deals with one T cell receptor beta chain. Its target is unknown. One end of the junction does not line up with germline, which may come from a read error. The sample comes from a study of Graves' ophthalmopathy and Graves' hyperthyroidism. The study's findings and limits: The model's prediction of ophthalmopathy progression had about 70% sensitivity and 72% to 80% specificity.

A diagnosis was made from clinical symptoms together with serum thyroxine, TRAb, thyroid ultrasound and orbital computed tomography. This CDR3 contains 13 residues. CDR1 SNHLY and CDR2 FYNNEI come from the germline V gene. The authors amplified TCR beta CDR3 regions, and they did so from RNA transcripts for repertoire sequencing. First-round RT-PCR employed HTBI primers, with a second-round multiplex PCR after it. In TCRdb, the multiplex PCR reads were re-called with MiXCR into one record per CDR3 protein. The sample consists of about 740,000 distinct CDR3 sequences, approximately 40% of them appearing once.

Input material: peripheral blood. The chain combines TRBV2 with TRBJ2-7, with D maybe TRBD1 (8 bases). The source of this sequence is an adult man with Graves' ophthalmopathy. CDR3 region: CDSSPTGDYGQYF. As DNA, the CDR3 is TGTGACAGCAGTCCGACAGGGGACTACGGGCAGTACTTC.